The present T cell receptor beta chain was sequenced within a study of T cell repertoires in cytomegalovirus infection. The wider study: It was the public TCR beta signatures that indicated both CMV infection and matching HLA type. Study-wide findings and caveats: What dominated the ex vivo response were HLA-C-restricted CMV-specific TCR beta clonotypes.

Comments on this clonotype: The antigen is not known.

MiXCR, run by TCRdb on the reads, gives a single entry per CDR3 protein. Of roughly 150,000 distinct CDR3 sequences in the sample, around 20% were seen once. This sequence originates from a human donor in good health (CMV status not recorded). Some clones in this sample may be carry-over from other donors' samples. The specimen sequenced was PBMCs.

The CDR3 bases are TGTGCCAGCAGCCTGGCCGGGACTAGCGGATCAGGGGAGCAGTTCTTC. This translates into CASSLAGTSGSGEQFF. This chain connects TRBV5-8 to TRBJ2-1, with 11 bases matching TRBD2. The CDR3 sequence is 16 residues long. The germline gives CDR1 SGHTS, CDR2 YDEGEE. The V gene end was trimmed by 4 bases and the J gene end by 10 bases; junction bases not matched to a gene: 13.